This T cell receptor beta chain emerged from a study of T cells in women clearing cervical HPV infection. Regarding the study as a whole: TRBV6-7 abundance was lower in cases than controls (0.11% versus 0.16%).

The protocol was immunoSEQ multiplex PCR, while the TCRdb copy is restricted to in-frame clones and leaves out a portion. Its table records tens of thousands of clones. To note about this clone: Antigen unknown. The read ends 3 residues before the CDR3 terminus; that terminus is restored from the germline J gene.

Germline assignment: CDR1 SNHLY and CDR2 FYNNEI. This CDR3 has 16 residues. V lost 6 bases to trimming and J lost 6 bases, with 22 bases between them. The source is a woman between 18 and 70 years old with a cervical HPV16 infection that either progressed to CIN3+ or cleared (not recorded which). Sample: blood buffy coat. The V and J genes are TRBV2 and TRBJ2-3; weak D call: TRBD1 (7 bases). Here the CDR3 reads CASRRGGGGARDTQYF. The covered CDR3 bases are TGTGCCAGCAGGAGGGGAGGAGGGGGCGCGAGGGATACG. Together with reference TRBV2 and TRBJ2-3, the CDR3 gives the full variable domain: EPEVTQTPSHQVTQMGQEVILRCVPISNHLYFYWYRQILGQKVEFLVSFYNNEISEKSEIFDDQFSVERPDGSNFTLKIRSTKLEDSAMYFCASRRGGGGARDTQYFGPGTRLTVL.